Listed below are T cell receptor beta chains from one sample, sequenced in a study of blood T cell repertoires in COVID-19. Libraries were prepared by immunoSEQ multiplex PCR; TCRdb keeps only in-frame clonotypes and omits some of them. The sample holds about 440,000 clones, roughly 91% seen once. The sample consisted of peripheral blood. The receptor set was obtained from a woman aged 30 to 39 with acute or convalescent COVID-19. The CDR3 runs from the conserved cysteine through the conserved F or W. A D gene is named only where the DNA matches it firmly. Where a row states a size, it is once, few, many or the class of an expanded clone; other rows omit it.

D,V,J,size,DNA,CDR3
TRBD1,TRBV28,TRBJ1-1,.,TGTGCCAGCAGTAAACCAGACCGGTGGGGCCGACAGGGGCTGTCCCAGGGCCGTGAAGCTTTCTTT,CASSKPDRWGRQGLSQGREAFF
TRBD1,TRBV2,TRBJ1-6,once,TGTGCCAGCAGGACCGGACAGGTCAATTCACCCCTCCACTTT,CASRTGQVNSPLHF
TRBD1,TRBV12-3/TRBV12-4,TRBJ1-4,.,TGTGCCAGCAGGGGGGGGACAGGGGACGAGTTTTTT,CASRGGTGDEFF
.,TRBV27,TRBJ2-7,.,TGTGCCAGCAGTTTTGCTGGACAGCCCAGCTTCTACGAGCAGTACTTC,CASSFAGQPSFYEQYF
.,TRBV18,TRBJ2-7,.,TGTGCCAGCTCACCGAAGATAGACCTGAGGGAGCAGTACTTC,CASSPKIDLREQYF
TRBD1,TRBV29-1,TRBJ2-2,once,TGCAGCGTTCGACAGGGGAGGTACTCCGGGGAGCTGTTTTTT,CSVRQGRYSGELFF
TRBD1,TRBV5-4,TRBJ1-1,.,TGTGCCAGCAGCTTGGACAGGGGGCTAAACACTGAAGCTTTCTTT,CASSLDRGLNTEAFF
.,TRBV27,TRBJ2-2,.,TGTGCCAGCAGTTTCCAAACAGGGAATACCGGGGAGCTGTTTTTT,CASSFQTGNTGELFF
.,TRBV24-1,TRBJ2-7,.,TGTGCCACCAGTGATTCTTTTACAAATCCTCTCGAGCAGTACTTC,CATSDSFTNPLEQYF
.,TRBV11-2,TRBJ2-3,.,TGTGCCAGCAGCTTAGTCCAGGGGGGCGGCGACAGGAATACGCAGTATTTT,CASSLVQGGGDRNTQYF
TRBD1,TRBV6-2/TRBV6-3,TRBJ1-5,.,TGTGCCAGCAGCCAAGGACAGGCCGATCAGCCCCAGCATTTT,CASSQGQADQPQHF
TRBD1,TRBV19,TRBJ1-1,.,TGTGCCACCGTGGGACAGAGAAACACTGAAGCTTTCTTT,CATVGQRNTEAFF
TRBD2,TRBV3-1/TRBV3-2,TRBJ2-7,.,TGTGCCAGCAGCCGCCTAGCGGGGGACGAGCAGTACTTC,CASSRLAGDEQYF
.,TRBV5-6,TRBJ2-7,.,TGTGCCAGCAGCTTGGAGACAGGAGTGCTCGAGCAGTACTTC,CASSLETGVLEQYF
.,TRBV10-2,TRBJ2-7,.,TGCGCCAGCAGTGATGGAGGGGAATCCTACGAGCAGTACTTC,CASSDGGESYEQYF
TRBD1,TRBV30,TRBJ1-2,.,TGTGCCTGGAACAGGGGATATGGCTACACCTTC,CAWNRGYGYTF
.,TRBV2,TRBJ1-1,.,TGTGCCAGCAGTGTTTCTCTACCCCGAACGGGGGGCACTGAAGCTTTCTTT,CASSVSLPRTGGTEAFF
.,TRBV19,TRBJ1-5,once,TGTGCCAGTAGTATAGATCTTGCAACTTTTAATCAGCCCCAGCATTTT,CASSIDLATFNQPQHF
TRBD2,TRBV5-6,TRBJ2-7,.,TGTGCCAGCAGCTTGTGGACTAGCGGGGGCCAATACGAGCAGTACTTC,CASSLWTSGGQYEQYF
.,TRBV9,TRBJ2-1,.,TGTGCCAGCAGCGTAGACGGACTATTATACAATGAGCAGTTCTTC,CASSVDGLLYNEQFF
.,TRBV5-5,TRBJ2-5,.,TGTGCCAGCAGCTTGTCTTGGCAGGGCGGAGAGACCCAGTACTTC,CASSLSWQGGETQYF
TRBD2,TRBV6-5,TRBJ2-3,.,TGTGCCAGCAGTTTTTTTAGCGGGGTTCAAGATACGCAGTATTTT,CASSFFSGVQDTQYF
.,TRBV7-6,TRBJ1-5,.,TGTGCCAGCAGCTTTATCAGGGGAGAGCCCCAGCATTTT,CASSFIRGEPQHF
.,TRBV15,TRBJ1-1,.,TGTGCCACCAGCAGAGATGCGGCGAACACTGAAGCTTTCTTT,CATSRDAANTEAFF
.,TRBV12-3/TRBV12-4,TRBJ1-4,.,TGTGCCAGCAGTTCAGTTTTACGAGAAAAACTGTTTTTT,CASSSVLREKLFF
TRBD1,TRBV19,TRBJ1-2,few,TGTGCCAGTAGTACCGGGACAGACTATGGCTACACCTTC,CASSTGTDYGYTF
TRBD1,TRBV3-1/TRBV3-2,TRBJ1-2,.,TGTGCCAGCAGCCAGTGGACAGGGCCGGACTATGGCTACACCTTC,CASSQWTGPDYGYTF
TRBD2,TRBV7-2,TRBJ2-7,.,TGTGCCAGCACCCTAACTAGCGCTTACTACGAGCAGTACTTC,CASTLTSAYYEQYF
.,TRBV15,TRBJ2-3,.,TGTGCCACCAGCAGAACCAGGGGAGAAGGCAGTACGCAGTATTTT,CATSRTRGEGSTQYF
TRBD1,TRBV5-4,TRBJ1-6,.,TGTGCCAGCAGCTTGGGCAGGGGGAGCTCCTATAATTCACCCCTCCACTTT,CASSLGRGSSYNSPLHF
.,TRBV20-1,TRBJ1-2,.,TGCAGGGCCAATGGCTACACCTTC,CRANGYTF
TRBD2,TRBV9,TRBJ2-3,.,TGTGCCAGCAGCCTCAGCGGGGGCCGACCTAGCACAGATACGCAGTATTTT,CASSLSGGRPSTDTQYF
TRBD2,TRBV28,TRBJ2-5,.,TGTGCCAGCAGTTTACAAGCGGGGGGGGAGACCCAGTACTTC,CASSLQAGGETQYF
.,TRBV6-5,TRBJ1-2,.,TGTGCCAGCAGTTACTCGATCCTCACGGGGGAAGGCTACACCTTC,CASSYSILTGEGYTF
TRBD1,TRBV6-5,TRBJ1-1,once,TGTGCCATCGCGGACAGGGCGAACACTGAAGCTTTCTTT,CAIADRANTEAFF
TRBD2,TRBV11-2,TRBJ2-3,once,TGTGCCAGCAGCTTACAAGGACTAGCGGGGTCCACAGATACGCAGTATTTT,CASSLQGLAGSTDTQYF
.,TRBV21-1,TRBJ2-4,.,TGTGCCAGCAGCAGTTACTTGAAGCTGGTTCAGTACTTC,CASSSYLKLVQYF
.,TRBV4-1,TRBJ1-3,.,TGCGCCAGCAGCCAAGTTGGGGGGAACTCTGGAAACACCATATATTTT,CASSQVGGNSGNTIYF
TRBD1,TRBV2,TRBJ1-3,.,TGTGCCACCACCAGGGGGCAAGGAAACACCATATATTTT,CATTRGQGNTIYF
.,TRBV12-3/TRBV12-4,TRBJ1-2,.,TGTGCCAGCAGTTTAACAGCTAACTATGGCTACACCTTC,CASSLTANYGYTF
.,TRBV4-1,TRBJ2-4,.,TGCGCCAGCAGCCAAGATGGGGCAGGGAAAAACATTCAGTACTTC,CASSQDGAGKNIQYF
TRBD1,TRBV7-8,TRBJ2-1,.,TGTGCCAGCAGCTTAGGGCTGGACAGGTCCTACAATGAGCAGTTCTTC,CASSLGLDRSYNEQFF
TRBD1,TRBV12-3/TRBV12-4,TRBJ1-1,.,TGTGCCAGCAGAACCGGGACAGGGGGAGAACACTCCTTT,CASRTGTGGEHSF
.,TRBV5-4,TRBJ2-5,once,TGTGCCAGCAGCTCGGGCATCAGGGTTCGAAAAGAGACCCAGTACTTC,CASSSGIRVRKETQYF
.,TRBV19,TRBJ2-1,.,TGTGCCAGTGCGGGGCGGGGTACTCACAATGAGCAGTTCTTC,CASAGRGTHNEQFF
TRBD1,TRBV6-4,TRBJ2-2,.,TGTGCCAGCAGTAATGGACAGGAGACCGGGGAGCTGTTTTTT,CASSNGQETGELFF
TRBD2,TRBV6-5,TRBJ2-7,.,TGTGCCAGCAGTTACTCCCTAGCGGGGGCCCGGTACGAGCAGTACTTC,CASSYSLAGARYEQYF